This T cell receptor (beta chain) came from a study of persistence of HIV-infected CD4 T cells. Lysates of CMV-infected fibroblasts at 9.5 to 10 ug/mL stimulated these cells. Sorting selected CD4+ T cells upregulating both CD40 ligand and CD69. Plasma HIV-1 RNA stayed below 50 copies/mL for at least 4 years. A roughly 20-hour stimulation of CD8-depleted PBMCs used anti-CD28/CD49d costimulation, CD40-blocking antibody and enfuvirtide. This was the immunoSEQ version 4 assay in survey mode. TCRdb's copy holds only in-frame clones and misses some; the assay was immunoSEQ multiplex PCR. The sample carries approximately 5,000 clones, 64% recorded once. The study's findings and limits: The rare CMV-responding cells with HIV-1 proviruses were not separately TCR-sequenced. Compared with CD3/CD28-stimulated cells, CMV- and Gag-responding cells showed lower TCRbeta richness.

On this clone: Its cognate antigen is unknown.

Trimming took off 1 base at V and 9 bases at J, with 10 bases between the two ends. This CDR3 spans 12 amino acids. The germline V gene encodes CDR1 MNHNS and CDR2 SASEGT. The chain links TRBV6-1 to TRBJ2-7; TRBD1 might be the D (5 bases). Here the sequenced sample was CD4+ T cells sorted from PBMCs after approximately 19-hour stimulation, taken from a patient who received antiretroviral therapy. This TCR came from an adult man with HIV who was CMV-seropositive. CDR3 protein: CASSEGQFVQYF. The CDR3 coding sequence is TGTGCCAGCAGTGAAGGACAGTTTGTGCAGTACTTC.